The 9 T cell receptor beta chains given below trace back to one sample, sequenced in a study of blood T cell repertoires in COVID-19. Some clones are missing from TCRdb's copy, which holds only in-frame ones; the method was immunoSEQ multiplex PCR. The sample includes approximately 250,000 clones, 80% to 90% of them seen just once. Specimen: PBMCs or T cells enriched from blood (not recorded which). Source of these receptors: a woman between 40 and 55 years old who had been exposed to COVID-19.

V and J are TRBV13 and TRBJ1-1, with D perhaps matching TRBD1 (5 bases). CDR3 length: 14 amino acids. Germline V gene sequence: CDR1 PRHDT, CDR2 FYEKMQ (reference sequence). V was clipped by 4 bases and J by 1 base, with 10 bases between them. In nucleotides, the CDR3 is TGTGCCAGCAGCTCACAGGAAACGAACACTGAAGCTTTCTTT. It specifies CASSSQETNTEAFF.

The chain couples TRBV7-2 to TRBJ1-5, with a tentative D call TRBD1 (5 bases). This CDR3 region has 13 residues. Germline values: CDR1 SGHTA, CDR2 FQGNSA. The germline V and J ends were trimmed by 5 bases and 3 bases, with 8 bases remaining between them. CDR3 sequence reads: CASSLQDNQPQHF. The CDR3 bases are TGTGCCAGCAGCCTACAGGACAATCAGCCCCAGCATTTT. Full variable domain (missing parts from reference TRBV7-2 and TRBJ1-5): GAGVSQSPSNKVTEKGKDVELRCDPISGHTALYWYRQSLGQGLEFLIYFQGNSAPDKSGLPSDRFSAERTGGSVSTLTIQRTQQEDSAVYLCASSLQDNQPQHFGDGTRLSIL.

In DNA, the CDR3 is TGTGCCAGCGGGGGGACAGGGGGTGACAATGAGCAGTTCTTC. This translates into CASGGTGGDNEQFF. The V and J genes are TRBV7-2 and TRBJ2-1, with TRBD1 matching over 11 bases. This CDR3 has 14 amino acids. From germline, CDR1 is SGHTA and CDR2 FQGNSA. The trim removed 8 bases at V and 5 bases at J, leaving 5 bases unmatched.

The V call is TRBV12-3 or TRBV12-4, the J call TRBJ2-3; D not certain. V was cut by 3 bases and J by 3 bases, with 7 bases left in between. This CDR3 has 13 residues. CDR3 sequence (DNA): TGTGCCAGCAGTTTTATCTCGACAGATACGCAGTATTTT. This gives the protein CASSFISTDTQYF.

The chain combines TRBV4-1 with TRBJ1-4; TRBD1 might be the D (6 bases). Germline CDR1 MGHRA, CDR2 YSYEKL. Deletions cut 6 bases from V and 3 bases from J, with 17 bases between. This CDR3 comprises 16 residues. The CDR3 region has the DNA TGCGCCAGCAGTCAAACAGGGATGGGAGCTAATGAAAAACTGTTTTTT. This translates into CASSQTGMGANEKLFF.

This clone occurred once. The rearrangement joins TRBV27 to TRBJ2-1; D is perhaps TRBD2 (6 bases). The germline CDR1 and CDR2 sequences are MNHEY and SMNVEV (reference sequence). The CDR3 spans 15 residues. Trimming left V 5 bases short and J 7 bases short, with 18 bases between. The CDR3 DNA sequence: TGTGCCAGCAGTGCCGGGACGCTTGGAGGGAATGAGCAGTTCTTC. Protein: CASSAGTLGGNEQFF.

The gene calls are TRBV7-9 and TRBJ1-5; no definite D call. Germline V CDR1 and CDR2: SEHNR, FQNEAQ (reference sequence). V lost 1 base, J lost 3 bases, and 7 bases lay in between. CDR3 length: 14 residues. Written as DNA, the CDR3 is TGTGCCAGCAGCTTAGGGCCAGACAATCAGCCCCAGCATTTT. Protein product: CASSLGPDNQPQHF.

The chain links TRBV28 to TRBJ2-3; the match to TRBD2 covers 10 bases. The trim removed 1 base at V and 0 bases at J, leaving 1 base unmatched. Germline assignment: CDR1 MDHEN and CDR2 SYDVKM. This CDR3 comprises 16 residues. CDR3 nucleotide sequence: TGTGCCAGCAGTTTATATAGCGGGGGGAGCACAGATACGCAGTATTTT. Residues: CASSLYSGGSTDTQYF.

This clone was seen a single time. The rearrangement links TRBV18 to TRBJ2-7, with D possibly matching TRBD2 (6 bases). This CDR3 contains 14 residues. Germline V lookup: CDR1 KGHSH, CDR2 LQKENI. Trimming left V 1 base short and J 6 bases short, with 13 bases between. The CDR3 sequence is CASSPRLGGLEQYF. The CDR3 DNA follows: TGTGCCAGCTCACCACGTTTAGGAGGGCTCGAGCAGTACTTC.